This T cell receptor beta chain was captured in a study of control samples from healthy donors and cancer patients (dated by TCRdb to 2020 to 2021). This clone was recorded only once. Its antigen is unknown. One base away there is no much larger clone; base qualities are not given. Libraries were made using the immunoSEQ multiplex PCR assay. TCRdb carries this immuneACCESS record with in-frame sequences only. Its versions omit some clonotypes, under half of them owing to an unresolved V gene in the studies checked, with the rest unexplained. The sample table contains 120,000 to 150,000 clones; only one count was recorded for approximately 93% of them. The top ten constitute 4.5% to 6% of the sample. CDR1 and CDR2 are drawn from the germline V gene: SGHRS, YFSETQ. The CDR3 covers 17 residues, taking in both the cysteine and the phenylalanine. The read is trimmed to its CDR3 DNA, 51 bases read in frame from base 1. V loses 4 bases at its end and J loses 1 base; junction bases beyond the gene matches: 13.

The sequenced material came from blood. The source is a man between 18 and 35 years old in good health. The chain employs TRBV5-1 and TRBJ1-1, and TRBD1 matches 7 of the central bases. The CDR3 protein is CASSQDRDRSRNTEAFF. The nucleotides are TGCGCCAGCAGCCAAGACAGGGACAGAAGTAGGAACACTGAAGCTTTCTTT.